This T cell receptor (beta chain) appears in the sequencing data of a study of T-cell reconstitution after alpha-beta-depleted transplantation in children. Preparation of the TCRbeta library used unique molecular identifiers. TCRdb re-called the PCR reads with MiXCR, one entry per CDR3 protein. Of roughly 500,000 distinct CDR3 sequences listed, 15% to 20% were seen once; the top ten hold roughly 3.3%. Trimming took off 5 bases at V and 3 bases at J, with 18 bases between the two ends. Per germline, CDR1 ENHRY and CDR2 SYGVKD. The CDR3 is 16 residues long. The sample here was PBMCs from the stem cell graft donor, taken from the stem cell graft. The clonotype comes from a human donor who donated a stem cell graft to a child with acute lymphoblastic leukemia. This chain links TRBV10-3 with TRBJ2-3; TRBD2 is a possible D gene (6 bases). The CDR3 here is CAISPRGGSGTDTQYF. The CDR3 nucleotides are TGTGCCATCAGTCCAAGAGGAGGGTCTGGTACAGATACGCAGTATTTT.